This T cell receptor (beta chain) stems from a study of radiotherapy plus CTLA-4 blockade in lung cancer (dated by TCRdb to 2016 to 2019). In terms of the full investigation: Among the enrolled patients, roughly 19% had an objective response, and approximately 33% reached disease control. Summary of the overall study and its limitations: After treatment with radiotherapy and ipilimumab, TCR clones that originated in tumors expanded in peripheral blood. Early dynamic changes in blood T cell clones, together with increased serum interferon-beta after radiation, were reported as the strongest predictors of response.

Library method: the immunoSEQ multiplex PCR assay. TCRdb limited this immuneACCESS table to in-frame rearrangements with V and J called. A share of clones is missing; checked studies link under half to unresolved V genes, and the rest is unexplained. The sample includes fewer than 65,000 clones, with approximately 80% observed a single time. More than 5.5% of the sample comes from the top ten. Focal radiation therapy combined with CTLA-4 blockade (ipilimumab) was tested in patients with chemo-refractory metastatic non-small-cell lung cancer. To note about this clone: Its cognate antigen has yet to be identified. Base-call qualities are not available, and no considerably larger clone is one nucleotide away.

This receptor was obtained from a human donor with non-small cell lung cancer whose response to radiotherapy plus ipilimumab could not be evaluated. This specimen was peripheral blood, taken from a patient treated with radiotherapy plus ipilimumab.

The CDR3 reads CASSQDGGAGLMNTEAFF. The DNA reads TGCGCCAGCAGCCAAGACGGGGGGGCGGGACTAATGAACACTGAAGCTTTCTTT. The rearranged segments are TRBV4-3 and TRBJ1-1; TRBD1 might be the D gene, on 6 matching bases. V is clipped by 0 bases and J by 0 bases, and the sequence between their germline boundaries is 17 bases long. The CDR3 has 18 amino acids, counting the end cysteine and phenylalanine. The read is trimmed to its CDR3 DNA, 54 bases read in frame from base 1. The germline V gene encodes CDR1 LGHNA and CDR2 YSLEER.